This is a list of T cell receptor beta chains from one sample in a study of blood T cell repertoires in COVID-19. Sequencing used immunoSEQ multiplex PCR; TCRdb keeps in-frame clones, though not all of them. The repertoire consists of more than 300,000 clones, with about 82% occurring once and the leading ten covering about 1.7%. The sample taken for sequencing was peripheral blood. Every receptor here comes from a woman aged 50 to 60 with acute or convalescent COVID-19. CDR3s leave out the opening cysteine and the closing phenylalanine or tryptophan.

v_gene,CDR3aa
TRBV19,ASSRGQMGGYT
TRBV20-1,SASNRDEQY
TRBV19,ASSITGAGYT
TRBV4-1,ASSPDRVLQPQH
TRBV5-8,ASSWGGSGYT
TRBV27,ASSPFKTGTDTQY
TRBV7-3,ASSLLGTSGPYEQY
TRBV14,ASSQDLGSGSDEQF
TRBV11-3,ASSFSRGETQY
TRBV3-1/TRBV3-2,ASSQYLATNEQF
TRBV19,ASTPTSGASTDTQY
TRBV6-5,ASAGTETLYGYT
TRBV3-1/TRBV3-2,ASSFGRDRGSPLH
TRBV27,ASSFNRGNNEQF
TRBV15,ATSIDGGNYEQY
TRBV28,ASSFGGRGDYGYT
TRBV7-2,ASSLKGGGGQPQH
TRBV7-3,ASSLNPGLAGADTQY
TRBV7-9,ASSFKGQGVNQPQH
TRBV4-2,ASSQGGISGSLEQF
TRBV28,ASSSISHLAGALADTQY
TRBV14,ASSPWTSGRTDTQY
TRBV19,ASINRVNTEAF
TRBV4-2,ASSPRAAYNEQF
TRBV21-1,ASSKESGRLGQPQH
TRBV24-1,ATSDQQGLWSTDTQY
TRBV24-1,ATSDSKHEFQF
TRBV7-2,ASSLQGAYSNQPQH
TRBV18,ASSPRDSSYEQY
TRBV5-1,ASSLFGQGVSQETQY
TRBV11-3,ASSLDYGQTGELF
TRBV4-2,ASSQGLVWGDVETQY
TRBV7-9,ASSPPGAGLGGEQY
TRBV29-1,SVEGLAGGPTGELF
TRBV2,ASSETRMETQY
TRBV23-1,ASSPLAGGKVDTQY
TRBV12-3/TRBV12-4,ASSFSGPRY
TRBV28,ATMRDSTYNEQF
TRBV7-2,ASSLAGGFSGYT
TRBV4-1,ASSQGLEVGYNSPLH
TRBV11-2,ASSEQGTYNEQF
TRBV30,AWFGNTEAF
TRBV27,ASSVARRAYSYNEQF
TRBV24-1,ATSPRGESYEQY
TRBV19,ASIPAGRGLNTGELF
TRBV7-9,ASSRTGYGYT
TRBV28,ASTLNPARGNEAF
TRBV6-5,ASSSSGGAQLPQH
TRBV28,ASSPRPGQGTYNEQF
TRBV24-1,ATSDFSEQY
TRBV19,ASSKAEVTDTQY
TRBV10-3,AISGLRDSTDTQY
TRBV19,ASSMRGLETQY